Presented here are 19 T cell receptor beta chains from one specimen sequenced in a study of blood T cell repertoires in COVID-19. Some clones are missing from TCRdb's copy, which holds only in-frame ones; the method was immunoSEQ multiplex PCR. The sample consists of about 270,000 clones, about 87% of them appearing once. The sample comprised PBMCs or T cells enriched from blood (not recorded which). The receptor source for this set is a woman under 40 with acute COVID-19.

The chain employs TRBV29-1 and TRBJ2-3; unclear D gene. The CDR3 is made up of 15 amino acids. CDR1 and CDR2 from the germline V gene are SQVTM and ANQGSEA. Trimming took 0 bases from V and 4 from J, leaving 14 bases between them. CDR3 sequence: CSVEDSGSAPDTQYF. CDR3 nucleotides: TGCAGCGTTGAAGATTCGGGTTCGGCGCCAGATACGCAGTATTTT.

This clone has just a few counts. V usage is TRBV2 and J usage is TRBJ1-1; D is undetermined. This CDR3 has 13 residues. Germline CDR1 reads SNHLY; CDR2 reads FYNNEI. V shed 5 bases and J shed 1 base, with 8 bases lying between them. The CDR3: CASSRPGNTEAFF. The CDR3 DNA reads TGTGCCAGCAGTAGACCGGGGAACACTGAAGCTTTCTTT. The whole variable domain, filled in from reference TRBV2 and TRBJ1-1, reads EPEVTQTPSHQVTQMGQEVILRCVPISNHLYFYWYRQILGQKVEFLVSFYNNEISEKSEIFDDQFSVERPDGSNFTLKIRSTKLEDSAMYFCASSRPGNTEAFFGQGTRLTVV.

This clone was picked up one time. The chain combines TRBV7-7 with TRBJ2-5, with 10 bases that match TRBD1. Germline trimming cut 5 bases from V and 2 bases from J; bases unmatched to any gene: 2. Germline CDR1 reads SSHAT; CDR2 reads FNYEAQ (reference sequence). The CDR3 has 14 residues. The CDR3, as DNA: TGTGCCAGCAGCGAGGACAGGGGGCAAGAGACCCAGTACTTC. Translation: CASSEDRGQETQYF.

This sequence joins TRBV28 and TRBJ2-3; 7 bases align to TRBD2. CDR3 length: 15 residues. Trimming removed 4 bases from V and 5 bases from J; junction bases left unmatched: 9. Germline-derived CDR1 and CDR2 are MDHEN and SYDVKM. The CDR3 loop is CASSSRKRDRDTQYF. CDR3 DNA: TGTGCCAGCAGTTCAAGGAAGCGGGATAGAGATACGCAGTATTTT.

This chain uses TRBV24-1 with TRBJ2-1; no clear D gene. CDR1 is KGHDR, CDR2 SFDVKD, per germline. Deletions cut 10 bases from V and 0 bases from J, with 12 bases between. The CDR3 loop spans 14 amino acids. CDR3 sequence: CATASGYSYNEQFF. The CDR3, as DNA: TGTGCCACTGCCTCCGGGTACTCCTACAATGAGCAGTTCTTC.

This sequence joins TRBV10-3 and TRBJ2-5; 11 bases are shared with TRBD2. This CDR3 comprises 16 residues. The V segment lost 0 bases and the J segment 5 bases; nucleotides outside the gene matches: 5. The germline CDR1 and CDR2 sequences are ENHRY and SYGVKD. The CDR3: CAISESLAGGDETQYF. The CDR3 DNA reads as TGTGCCATCAGTGAGTCCCTAGCGGGAGGCGATGAGACCCAGTACTTC.

The V and J genes are TRBV7-3 and TRBJ2-3; 8 nucleotides line up with TRBD2. The CDR3 has 15 residues. The ends lost 5 bases at V and 5 bases at J; junction bases unmatched: 9. Per the germline V gene, CDR1 is SGHTA and CDR2 is FQGTGA. The CDR3 sequence is CASSPGAGAGDTQYF. DNA for the CDR3: TGTGCCAGCAGCCCCGGAGCGGGAGCTGGAGATACGCAGTATTTT.

This chain uses TRBV4-1 with TRBJ2-7, with D possibly matching TRBD2 (6 bases). The V gene's germline CDR1 is MGHRA and CDR2 YSYEKL. V lost 4 bases and J lost 2, with 15 bases in between. This CDR3 has 15 amino acids. CDR3 loop: CASSPRDSLAYEQYF. In nucleotides, the CDR3 is TGCGCCAGCAGCCCCCGGGACTCCCTAGCCTACGAGCAGTACTTC.

The J gene is TRBJ1-2, the V gene TRBV29-1; D ambiguous. This CDR3 is 13 amino acids long. Trimming shortened V by 1 base and J by 0 bases, and 6 bases separated the two germline ends. The germline CDR1 and CDR2 sequences are SQVTM and ANQGSEA. This CDR3 is CSVEGPANYGYTF. The CDR3 nucleotides read TGCAGCGTTGAAGGGCCTGCTAACTATGGCTACACCTTC.

The gene calls are TRBV6-5 and TRBJ1-5, with D unclear. Germline CDR1 reads MNHEY; CDR2 reads SVGAGI. Trimming stripped 7 bases from V and 6 bases from J, with 16 bases between. This CDR3 contains 14 residues. The CDR3 protein is CASIFNGDGQPQHF. CDR3 nucleotide sequence: TGTGCCAGCATTTTTAACGGGGATGGTCAGCCCCAGCATTTT.

The chain joins TRBV29-1 to TRBJ1-2; D gene uncertain. Between the trimmed V and J ends, which lost 0 bases and 4 bases, there was a span of 6 bases. Germline V CDR1 and CDR2: SQVTM, ANQGSEA. The CDR3 runs 12 residues. The DNA of the CDR3 is TGCAGCGTTGAAGATCCTGTCTATGGCTACACCTTC. It encodes CSVEDPVYGYTF. Full variable domain (rest looked up from reference TRBV29-1 and TRBJ1-2): SAVISQKPSRDICQRGTSLTIQCQVDSQVTMMFWYRQQPGQSLTLIATANQGSEATYESGFVIDKFPISRPNLTFSTLTVSNMSPEDSSIYLCSVEDPVYGYTFGSGTRLTVV.

This clone came up once. The J gene is TRBJ1-2, the V gene TRBV2; 9 bases are a match to TRBD1. Looked up from germline, CDR1 is SNHLY and CDR2 is FYNNEI. The CDR3 runs 14 residues. The J segment lost 3 bases and the V segment lost 9 bases, leaving 8 bases of the junction unmatched. The CDR3 sequence: CASKTGGIDYGYTF. CDR3 DNA sequence: TGTGCCAGTAAGACAGGGGGTATCGACTATGGCTACACCTTC.

The chain employs TRBV27 and TRBJ1-6, with unresolved D. Germline CDR1 and CDR2: MNHEY and SMNVEV (reference sequence). The V and J ends lost 5 bases and 0 bases respectively, with 14 bases between them. The CDR3 has 17 amino acids. The CDR3 DNA reads as TGTGCCAGCAGTCTTAATGTCGGGAGCTCCTATAATTCACCCCTCCACTTT. Its translation: CASSLNVGSSYNSPLHF.

The chain carries TRBV30 and TRBJ2-5, with 7 bases matching TRBD2. Germline CDR1 GTSNPN, CDR2 SVGIG (reference sequence). After removal of 5 bases from V and 7 bases from J, the junction contained 10 bases not matched to a gene. CDR3 length: 13 amino acids. CDR3 in amino acids: CAWLTSWGGTQYF. In DNA form, the CDR3 reads TGTGCCTGGCTGACTAGTTGGGGGGGGACCCAGTACTTC.

V gene TRBV29-1 combines with J gene TRBJ2-2; 9 positions match TRBD1. J was trimmed by 2 bases and V by 7 bases; bases with no gene match: 2. The CDR3 sequence is 13 residues long. CDR1 and CDR2 from the germline V gene are SQVTM and ANQGSEA. CDR3: CSGTGGNTGELFF. CDR3 DNA: TGCAGCGGAACAGGGGGCAACACCGGGGAGCTGTTTTTT.

This clone appeared a few times. The V gene is TRBV28, the J gene TRBJ2-5; D ambiguous. The CDR3 is 13 amino acids. Germline CDR1 and CDR2: MDHEN and SYDVKM. Trimming took 5 bases from V and 5 from J, leaving 12 bases between them. The CDR3 here is CASSPPSTETQYF. CDR3 nucleotide sequence: TGTGCCAGCAGTCCCCCAAGCACGGAGACCCAGTACTTC. The full variable domain, in which reference TRBV28 and TRBJ2-5 provide the parts outside the CDR3, is DVKVTQSSRYLVKRTGEKVFLECVQDMDHENMFWYRQDPGLGLRLIYFSYDVKMKEKGDIPEGYSVSREKKERFSLILESASTNQTSMYLCASSPPSTETQYFGPGTRLLVL.

DNA for the CDR3: TGTGCCAGCCTCAGGGGTAACTATGGCTACACCTTC. Residues: CASLRGNYGYTF. V usage is TRBV21-1 and J usage is TRBJ1-2; no check of the table's D call, TRBD1, against the DNA was made. TRBV21-1 is noted as a pseudogene. This CDR3 is 12 amino acids long.

This chain links TRBV18 with TRBJ2-7, with TRBD2 matching 10 bases. The V segment lost 6 bases and the J segment 0 bases; nucleotides outside the gene matches: 8. The germline CDR1 and CDR2 sequences are KGHSH and LQKENI. This CDR3 is 16 amino acids long. The CDR3 spells CASSLAGTSASYEQYF. Written as DNA, the CDR3 is TGTGCCAGCTCGCTCGCGGGGACTAGCGCCTCCTACGAGCAGTACTTC.

The chain recombines TRBV18 with TRBJ2-5; D gene ambiguous. The V end was cut by 2 bases, the J end by 2 bases, with 6 bases between. Per the germline V gene, CDR1 is KGHSH and CDR2 is LQKENI. The CDR3 covers 13 residues. The CDR3 here is CASSPTEQETQYF. Written as DNA, the CDR3 is TGTGCCAGCTCACCAACCGAGCAAGAGACCCAGTACTTC.